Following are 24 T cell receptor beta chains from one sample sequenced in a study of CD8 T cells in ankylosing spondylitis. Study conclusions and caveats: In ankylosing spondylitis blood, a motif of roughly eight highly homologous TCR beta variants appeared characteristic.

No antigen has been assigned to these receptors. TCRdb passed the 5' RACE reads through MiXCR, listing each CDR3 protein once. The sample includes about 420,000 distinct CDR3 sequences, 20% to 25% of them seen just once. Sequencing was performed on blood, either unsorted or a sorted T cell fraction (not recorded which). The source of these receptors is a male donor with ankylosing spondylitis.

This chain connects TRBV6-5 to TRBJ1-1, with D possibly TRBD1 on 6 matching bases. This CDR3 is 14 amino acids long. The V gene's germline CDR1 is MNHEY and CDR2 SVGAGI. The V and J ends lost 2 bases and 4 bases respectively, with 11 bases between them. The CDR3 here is CASSYRGMGTEAFF. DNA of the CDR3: TGTGCCAGCAGTTACAGGGGGATGGGCACTGAAGCTTTCTTT.

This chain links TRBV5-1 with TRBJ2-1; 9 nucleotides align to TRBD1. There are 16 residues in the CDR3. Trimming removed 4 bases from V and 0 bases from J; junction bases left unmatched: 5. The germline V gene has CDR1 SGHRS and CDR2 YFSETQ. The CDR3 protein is CASSRGTGSSYNEQFF. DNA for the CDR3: TGCGCCAGCAGCAGAGGGACAGGGAGCTCCTACAATGAGCAGTTCTTC.

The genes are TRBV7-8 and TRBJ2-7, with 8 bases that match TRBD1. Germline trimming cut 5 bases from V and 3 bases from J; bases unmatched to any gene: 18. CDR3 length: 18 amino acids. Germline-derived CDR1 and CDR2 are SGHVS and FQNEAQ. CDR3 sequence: CASSRTPHRDRSIYEQYF. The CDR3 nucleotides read TGTGCCAGCAGCCGTACACCCCATCGGGACAGGTCTATCTACGAGCAGTACTTC.

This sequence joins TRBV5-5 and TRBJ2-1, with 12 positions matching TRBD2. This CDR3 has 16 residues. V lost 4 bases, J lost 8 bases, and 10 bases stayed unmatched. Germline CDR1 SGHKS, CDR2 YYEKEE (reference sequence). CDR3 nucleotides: TGTGCCAGCAGCCCAACAGGACTAGCGGGATCGGATGAGCAGTTCTTC. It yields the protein CASSPTGLAGSDEQFF. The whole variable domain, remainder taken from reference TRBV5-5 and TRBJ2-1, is DAGVTQSPTHLIKTRGQQVTLRCSPISGHKSVSWYQQVLGQGPQFIFQYYEKEERGRGNFPDRFSARQFPNYSSELNVNALLLGDSALYLCASSPTGLAGSDEQFFGPGTRLTVL.

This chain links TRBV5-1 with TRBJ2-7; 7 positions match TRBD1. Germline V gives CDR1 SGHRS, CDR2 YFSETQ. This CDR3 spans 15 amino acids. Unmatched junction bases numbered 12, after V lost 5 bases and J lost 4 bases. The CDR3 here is CASRLIYGTAYEQYF. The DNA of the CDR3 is TGCGCCAGCAGGTTAATTTACGGGACAGCTTACGAGCAGTACTTC.

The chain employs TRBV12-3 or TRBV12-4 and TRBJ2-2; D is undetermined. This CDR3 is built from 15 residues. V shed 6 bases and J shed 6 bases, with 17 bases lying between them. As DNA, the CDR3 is TGTGCCAGCAGCCCCGCTTTGTCAGGCCCCGGGGAGCTGTTTTTT. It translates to CASSPALSGPGELFF.

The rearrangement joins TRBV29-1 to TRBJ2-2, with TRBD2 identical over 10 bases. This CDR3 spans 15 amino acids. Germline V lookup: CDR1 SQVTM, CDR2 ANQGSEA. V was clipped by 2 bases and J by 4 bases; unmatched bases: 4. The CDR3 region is CSVESRLAGTGELFF. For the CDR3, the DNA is TGCAGCGTTGAATCGAGACTAGCGGGCACCGGGGAGCTGTTTTTT.

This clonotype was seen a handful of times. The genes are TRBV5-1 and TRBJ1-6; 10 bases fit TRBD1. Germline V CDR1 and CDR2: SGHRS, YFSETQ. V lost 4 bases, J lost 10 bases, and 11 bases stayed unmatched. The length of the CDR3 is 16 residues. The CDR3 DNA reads TGCGCCAGCAGCCTACGCGGGACAGGGGTTCGGTCACCCCTCCACTTT. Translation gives CASSLRGTGVRSPLHF.

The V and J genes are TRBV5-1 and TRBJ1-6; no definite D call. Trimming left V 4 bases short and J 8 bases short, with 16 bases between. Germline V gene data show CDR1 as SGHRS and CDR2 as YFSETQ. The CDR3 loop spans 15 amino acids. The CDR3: CASSRESGSYSPLHF. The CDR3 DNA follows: TGCGCCAGCAGCCGGGAGAGTGGGAGTTATTCACCCCTCCACTTT.

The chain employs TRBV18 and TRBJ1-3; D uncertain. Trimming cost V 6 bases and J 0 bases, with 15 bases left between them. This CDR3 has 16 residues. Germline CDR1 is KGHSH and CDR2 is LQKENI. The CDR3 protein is CASSDPAGLSGNTIYF. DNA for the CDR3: TGTGCCAGCTCTGATCCGGCCGGCCTCTCTGGAAACACCATATATTTT. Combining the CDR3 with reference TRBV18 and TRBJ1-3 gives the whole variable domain NAGVMQNPRHLVRRRGQEARLRCSPMKGHSHVYWYRQLPEEGLKFMVYLQKENIIDESGMPKERFSAEFPKEGPSILRIQQVVRGDSAAYFCASSDPAGLSGNTIYFGEGSWLTVV.

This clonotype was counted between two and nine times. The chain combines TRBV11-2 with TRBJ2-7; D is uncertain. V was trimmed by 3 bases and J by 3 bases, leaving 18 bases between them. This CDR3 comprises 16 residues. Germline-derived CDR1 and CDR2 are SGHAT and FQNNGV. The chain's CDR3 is CASSFRQPALSYEQYF. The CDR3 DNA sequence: TGTGCCAGCAGCTTCCGGCAGCCGGCATTGAGCTACGAGCAGTACTTC. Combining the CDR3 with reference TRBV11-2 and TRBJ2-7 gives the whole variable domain EAGVAQSPRYKIIEKRQSVAFWCNPISGHATLYWYQQILGQGPKLLIQFQNNGVVDDSQLPKDRFSAERLKGVDSTLKIQPAKLEDSAVYLCASSFRQPALSYEQYFGPGTRLTVT.

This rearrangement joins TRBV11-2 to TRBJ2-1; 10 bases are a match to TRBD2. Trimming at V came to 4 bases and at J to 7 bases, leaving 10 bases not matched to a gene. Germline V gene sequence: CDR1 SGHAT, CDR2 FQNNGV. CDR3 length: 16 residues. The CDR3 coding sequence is TGTGCCAGCAGCTCGAGGACTAGCGGAGGGGGGAATGAGCAGTTCTTC. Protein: CASSSRTSGGGNEQFF.

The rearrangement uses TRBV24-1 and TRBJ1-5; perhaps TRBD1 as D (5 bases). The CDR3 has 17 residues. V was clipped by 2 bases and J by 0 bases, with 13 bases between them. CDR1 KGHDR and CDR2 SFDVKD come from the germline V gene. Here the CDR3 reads CATSDSNRDFSNQPQHF. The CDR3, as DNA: TGTGCCACCAGTGATTCGAACCGGGACTTTAGCAATCAGCCCCAGCATTTT.

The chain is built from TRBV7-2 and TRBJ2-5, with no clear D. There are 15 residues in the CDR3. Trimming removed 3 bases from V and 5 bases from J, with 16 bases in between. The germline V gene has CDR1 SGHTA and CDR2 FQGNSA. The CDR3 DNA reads TGTGCCAGCAGCTTTTCCAGCGTCCTGGGGGAGACCCAGTACTTC. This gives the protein CASSFSSVLGETQYF.

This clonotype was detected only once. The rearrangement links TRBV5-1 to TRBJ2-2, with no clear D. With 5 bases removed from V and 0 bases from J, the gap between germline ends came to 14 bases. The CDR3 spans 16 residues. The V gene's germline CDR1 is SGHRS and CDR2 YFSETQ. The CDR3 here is CASSSGLPANTGELFF. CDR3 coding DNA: TGCGCCAGCAGTTCGGGCCTACCCGCGAACACCGGGGAGCTGTTTTTT. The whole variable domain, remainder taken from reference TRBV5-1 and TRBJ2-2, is KAGVTQTPRYLIKTRGQQVTLSCSPISGHRSVSWYQQTPGQGLQFLFEYFSETQRNKGNFPGRFSGRQFSNSRSEMNVSTLELGDSALYLCASSSGLPANTGELFFGEGSRLTVL.

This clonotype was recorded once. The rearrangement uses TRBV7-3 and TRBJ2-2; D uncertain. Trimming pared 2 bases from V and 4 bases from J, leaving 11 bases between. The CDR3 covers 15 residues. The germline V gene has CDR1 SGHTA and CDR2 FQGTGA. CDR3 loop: CASSLVGPSTGELFF. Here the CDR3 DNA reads TGTGCCAGCAGCTTAGTAGGGCCTAGCACCGGGGAGCTGTTTTTT.

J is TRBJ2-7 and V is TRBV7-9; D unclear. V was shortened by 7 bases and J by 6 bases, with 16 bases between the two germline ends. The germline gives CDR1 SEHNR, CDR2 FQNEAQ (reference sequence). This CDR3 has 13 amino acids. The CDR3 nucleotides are TGTGCCAGCACGATATCAACCACCACCGAGCAGTACTTC. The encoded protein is CASTISTTTEQYF.

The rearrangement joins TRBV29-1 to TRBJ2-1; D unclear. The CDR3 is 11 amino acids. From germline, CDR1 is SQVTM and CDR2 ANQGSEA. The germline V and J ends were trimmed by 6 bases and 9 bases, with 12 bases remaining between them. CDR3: CSVFLVVEQFF. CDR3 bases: TGCAGCGTCTTTTTAGTGGTTGAGCAGTTCTTC.

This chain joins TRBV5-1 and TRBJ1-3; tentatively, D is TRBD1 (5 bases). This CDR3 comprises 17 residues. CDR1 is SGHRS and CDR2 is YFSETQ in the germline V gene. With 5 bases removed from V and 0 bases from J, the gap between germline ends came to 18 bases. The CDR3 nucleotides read TGCGCCAGCAGAACCGGCGAGCCCAGGGCCTCTGGAAACACCATATATTTT. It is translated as CASRTGEPRASGNTIYF.

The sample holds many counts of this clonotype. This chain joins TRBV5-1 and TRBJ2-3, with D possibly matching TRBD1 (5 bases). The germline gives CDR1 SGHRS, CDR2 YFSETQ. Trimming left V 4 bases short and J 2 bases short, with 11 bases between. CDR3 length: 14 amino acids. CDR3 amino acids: CASSRGAYTDTQYF. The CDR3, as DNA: TGCGCCAGCAGCCGTGGGGCTTACACAGATACGCAGTATTTT.

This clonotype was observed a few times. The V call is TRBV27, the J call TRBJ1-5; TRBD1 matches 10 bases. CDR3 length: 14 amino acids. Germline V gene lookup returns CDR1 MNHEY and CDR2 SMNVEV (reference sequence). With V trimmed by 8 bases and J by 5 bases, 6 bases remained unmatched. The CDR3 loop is CASRRTGGDQPQHF. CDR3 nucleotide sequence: TGTGCCAGCCGCCGGACAGGGGGGGATCAGCCCCAGCATTTT.

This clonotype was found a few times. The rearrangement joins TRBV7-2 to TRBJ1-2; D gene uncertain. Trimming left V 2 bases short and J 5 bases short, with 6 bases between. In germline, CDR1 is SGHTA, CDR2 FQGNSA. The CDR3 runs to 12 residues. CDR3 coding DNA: TGTGCCAGCAGCTTAAGCCATTATGGCTACACCTTC. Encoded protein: CASSLSHYGYTF.

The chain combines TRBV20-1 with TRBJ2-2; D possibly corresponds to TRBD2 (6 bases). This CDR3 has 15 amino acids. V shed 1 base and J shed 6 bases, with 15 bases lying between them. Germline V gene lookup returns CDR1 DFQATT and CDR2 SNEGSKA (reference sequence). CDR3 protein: CSARGPTGAAGELFF. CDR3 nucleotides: TGCAGTGCTAGAGGTCCCACGGGAGCCGCCGGGGAGCTGTTTTTT.

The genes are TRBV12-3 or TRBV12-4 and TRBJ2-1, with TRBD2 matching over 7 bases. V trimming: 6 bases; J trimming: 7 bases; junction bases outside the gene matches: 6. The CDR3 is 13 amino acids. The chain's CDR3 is CASSLQLANEQFF. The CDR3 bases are TGTGCCAGCAGCCTACAACTAGCGAATGAGCAGTTCTTC.